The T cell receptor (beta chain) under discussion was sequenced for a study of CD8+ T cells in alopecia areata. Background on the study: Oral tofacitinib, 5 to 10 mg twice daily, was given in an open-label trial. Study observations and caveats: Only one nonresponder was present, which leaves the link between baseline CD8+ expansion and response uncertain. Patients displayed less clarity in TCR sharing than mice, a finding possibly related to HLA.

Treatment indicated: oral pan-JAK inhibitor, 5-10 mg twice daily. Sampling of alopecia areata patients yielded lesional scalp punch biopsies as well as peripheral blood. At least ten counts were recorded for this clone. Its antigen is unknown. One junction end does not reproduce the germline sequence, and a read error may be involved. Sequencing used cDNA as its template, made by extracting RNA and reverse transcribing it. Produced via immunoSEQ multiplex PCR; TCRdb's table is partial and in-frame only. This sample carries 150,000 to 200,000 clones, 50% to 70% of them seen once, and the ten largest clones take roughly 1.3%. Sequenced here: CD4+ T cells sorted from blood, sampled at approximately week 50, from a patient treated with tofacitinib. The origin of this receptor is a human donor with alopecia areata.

The CDR3 here is CASSTGPMNSEAFF. CDR3 DNA: TGTGCCAGCAGCACGGGACCGATGAACTCTGAAGCTTTCTTT. J is TRBJ1-1 and V is TRBV7-2, with a possible D match to TRBD1 (5 bases). Germline lookup yields CDR1 SGHTA and CDR2 FQGNSA. The length of the CDR3 is 14 residues.